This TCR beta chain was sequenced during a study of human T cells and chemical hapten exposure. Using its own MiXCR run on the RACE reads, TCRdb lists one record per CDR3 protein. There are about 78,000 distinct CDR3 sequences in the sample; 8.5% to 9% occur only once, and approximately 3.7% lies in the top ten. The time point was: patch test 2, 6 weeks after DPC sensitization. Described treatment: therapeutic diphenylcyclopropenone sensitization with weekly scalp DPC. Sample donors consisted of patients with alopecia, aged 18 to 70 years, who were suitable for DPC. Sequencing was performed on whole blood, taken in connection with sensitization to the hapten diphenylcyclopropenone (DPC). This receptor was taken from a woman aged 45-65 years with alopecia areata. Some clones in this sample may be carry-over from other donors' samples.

The CDR3 DNA is TGTGCCAGCAGCCAAGATCGGGGGCCGAGGGATGAGCAGTTCTTC. Its protein product is CASSQDRGPRDEQFF. This rearrangement joins TRBV3-1 to TRBJ2-1; the D call may be TRBD1 or TRBD2 (6 bases each). V lost 0 bases, J lost 8 bases, and 14 bases lay in between. CDR1 and CDR2 (germline): LGHDT, YNNKEL (reference sequence). The CDR3 runs 15 residues.